The 16 T cell receptor beta chains below were found in one sample sequenced in a study of Graves' ophthalmopathy and Graves' hyperthyroidism. RNA transcripts served as template for amplifying TCR beta CDR3 sequences. First-round RT-PCR relied on HTBI primers, and a second-round multiplex PCR came next. From the multiplex PCR reads, TCRdb called clonotypes with MiXCR, one entry per CDR3 protein. In the table there are approximately 480,000 distinct CDR3 sequences, approximately 14% of which are singletons. Input material: blood. These receptors were taken from a woman aged 25-40 years with Graves' ophthalmopathy.

About this clonotype: A read error may account for a junction end that differs from germline. This CDR3 reads CASRPGTSGSKTKYF. As DNA, the CDR3 is TGTGCCAGCAGACCGGGAACTAGCGGGAGCAAGACCAAGTACTTC. The chain couples TRBV12-3 or TRBV12-4 to TRBJ2-5; 11 bases map to TRBD2. The CDR3 sequence is 15 residues long.

This clonotype was seen more than once but under ten times. The chain combines TRBV6-2 or TRBV6-3 with TRBJ2-5; D might be TRBD2 (5 bases). Germline CDR1 and CDR2: MNHEY and SVGEGT. The V and J ends lost 4 bases and 1 base respectively, with 10 bases between them. This CDR3 region has 14 residues. DNA for the CDR3: TGTGCCAGCAGTTTTGTGGGAGTCCAAGAGACCCAGTACTTC. Translated, it gives CASSFVGVQETQYF.

V usage is TRBV29-1 and J usage is TRBJ2-5, with a tentative D call TRBD1 (6 bases). Germline V lookup: CDR1 SQVTM, CDR2 ANQGSEA. The CDR3 sequence is 14 residues long. Trimming removed 4 bases from V and 5 bases from J, with 17 bases in between. The CDR3 loop reads CSVAGRQVRETQYF. The CDR3 DNA is TGCAGCGTTGCGGGCCGACAGGTCCGGGAGACCCAGTACTTC.

This clonotype was detected only a few times. The V and J genes are TRBV12-3 or TRBV12-4 and TRBJ1-1, with TRBD1 matching over 8 bases. CDR3 size: 13 residues. Trimming removed 6 bases from V and 4 bases from J; junction bases left unmatched: 4. CDR3 in DNA: TGTGCCAGCAGGACAGGGGTAGCCACTGAAGCTTTCTTT. This gives the protein CASRTGVATEAFF.

This clonotype was seen repeatedly, ten times or more. The chain combines TRBV29-1 with TRBJ2-5, with D unresolved. Per germline, CDR1 SQVTM and CDR2 ANQGSEA. The V end lost 4 bases, the J end lost 1 base, and 13 bases lay between the germline ends. The CDR3 is 14 residues long. The CDR3 bases are TGCAGCGTTGGCGCAGCGACACTCCAAGAGACCCAGTACTTC. Its protein is CSVGAATLQETQYF.

Of note for this clonotype: This may come from a read error, since a much larger clone is one base off. V is TRBV19 and J is TRBJ2-2; unclear D gene. CDR1 is LNHDA, CDR2 SQIVND, per germline (reference sequence). The CDR3 covers 16 residues. The V gene lost 11 bases and the J gene lost 1 base, with 20 bases spanning the gap. CDR3: CASQPRWQWNTGELFF. CDR3 in DNA: TGTGCCTCCCAACCACGGTGGCAGTGGAACACCGGGGAGCTGTTTTTT.

This clonotype was seen ten or more times. CDR3 protein: CASRSLGDRAFYQPQHF. The DNA for the CDR3 is TGTGCCAGTAGGAGCCTGGGGGACAGGGCCTTCTATCAGCCCCAGCATTTT. The rearrangement uses TRBV19 and TRBJ1-5; TRBD1 matches 9 bases. The length of the CDR3 is 17 residues. Germline V gene sequence: CDR1 LNHDA, CDR2 SQIVND (reference sequence). Unmatched junction bases numbered 14, after V lost 6 bases and J lost 5 bases.

This clonotype was seen repeatedly, ten times or more. V usage is TRBV6-5 and J usage is TRBJ2-2; D is undetermined. The CDR3 is 13 amino acids. Per the germline V gene, CDR1 is MNHEY and CDR2 is SVGAGI. Between the trimmed V and J ends, which lost 2 bases and 5 bases, there was a span of 6 bases. The DNA of the CDR3 is TGTGCCAGCAGTTACACGGAAACCGGGGAGCTGTTTTTT. Translation gives CASSYTETGELFF.

Ten or more counts support this clonotype. This chain uses TRBV30 with TRBJ2-5; a possible D gene is TRBD2 (6 bases). Germline loops: CDR1 GTSNPN, CDR2 SVGIG (reference sequence). V lost 2 bases to trimming and J lost 4 bases, with 11 bases between them. The CDR3 totals 13 residues. The CDR3 here is CAWSMGGPETQYF. For the CDR3, the DNA is TGTGCCTGGAGTATGGGGGGACCAGAGACCCAGTACTTC.

This clonotype was detected ten times or more. The chain links TRBV7-2 to TRBJ1-1; the match to TRBD1 covers 8 bases. Germline CDR1 is SGHTA and CDR2 is FQGNSA. The CDR3 totals 13 residues. V lost 3 bases and J lost 6; bases outside the gene matches: 3. The CDR3 DNA follows: TGTGCCAGCAGCTTTGCAGGGGGCCCTGAAGCTTTCTTT. Protein: CASSFAGGPEAFF.

This clonotype was found a few times. Given a much more abundant clone one base away, this may be a read error. The chain couples TRBV2 to TRBJ1-1; D is uncertain. Trimming removed 1 base at V and 1 base at J, with 7 bases between. Germline V gene sequence: CDR1 SNHLY, CDR2 FYNNEI. The length of the CDR3 is 14 residues. CDR3 amino acids: CASSEGAANTEAFF. CDR3 DNA sequence: TGTGCCAGCAGTGAAGGGGCGGCGAACACTGAAGCTTTCTTT. The whole variable domain, remainder taken from reference TRBV2 and TRBJ1-1, is EPEVTQTPSHQVTQMGQEVILRCVPISNHLYFYWYRQILGQKVEFLVSFYNNEISEKSEIFDDQFSVERPDGSNFTLKIRSTKLEDSAMYFCASSEGAANTEAFFGQGTRLTVV.

This clonotype was counted ten times or more. The chain uses TRBV12-5 and TRBJ1-5, with TRBD1 matching 9 bases. This CDR3 spans 17 amino acids. In germline, CDR1 is LGHNT, CDR2 FRNRAP. The ends lost 2 bases at V and 4 bases at J; junction bases unmatched: 9. The CDR3 is CASGLNGDREGNQPQHF. The CDR3, as DNA: TGTGCTAGTGGTTTGAACGGGGACAGGGAAGGGAATCAGCCCCAGCATTTT. Full variable domain (remainder filled in from reference TRBV12-5 and TRBJ1-5): DARVTQTPRHKVTEMGQEVTMRCQPILGHNTVFWYRQTMMQGLELLAYFRNRAPLDDSGMPKDRFSAEMPDATLATLKIQPSEPRDSAVYFCASGLNGDREGNQPQHFGDGTRLSIL.

This clonotype has just one count. The V and J genes are TRBV6-1 and TRBJ1-2; a weak D match, TRBD1 (6 bases). Trimming stripped 4 bases from V and 7 bases from J, with 13 bases between. The germline CDR1 and CDR2 sequences are MNHNS and SASEGT. The CDR3 is 13 residues long. This chain's CDR3 is CASSGQAALGYTF. CDR3 DNA sequence: TGTGCCAGCAGTGGACAGGCTGCTCTTGGCTACACCTTC.

This clonotype was detected many times. The rearrangement links TRBV28 to TRBJ1-6, with D perhaps matching TRBD1 (6 bases). Trimming removed 0 bases at V and 9 bases at J, with 21 bases between. The CDR3 runs to 18 residues. Germline loops: CDR1 MDHEN, CDR2 SYDVKM. The CDR3 loop is CASSLWGTGAGGSSPLHF. As DNA, the CDR3 is TGTGCCAGCAGTTTATGGGGGACGGGGGCCGGCGGGAGTTCACCCCTCCACTTT.

This clonotype was seen many times. The rearrangement uses TRBV12-3 or TRBV12-4 and TRBJ1-1; tentatively, D is TRBD1 (6 bases). V shed 4 bases and J shed 7 bases, with 10 bases lying between them. The CDR3 is made up of 12 amino acids. The CDR3 coding sequence is TGTGCCAGCAGTTCACAGGGAATTGAAGCTTTCTTT. As protein: CASSSQGIEAFF.

This clonotype occurred once. The rearrangement uses TRBV28 and TRBJ2-7, with D possibly matching TRBD2 (6 bases). From germline, CDR1 is MDHEN and CDR2 SYDVKM. V was trimmed by 5 bases and J by 2 bases, leaving 16 bases between them. The CDR3 has 15 amino acids. The CDR3 DNA follows: TGTGCCAGCAGTGAAATGGACGGGAGCCCCTACGAGCAGTACTTC. Residues: CASSEMDGSPYEQYF.